This TCR beta chain was recorded in a study of cytomegalovirus exposure and HLA in healthy donors. The junction had 10 bases not matched to a gene; V was cut back by 3 bases and J by 4 bases. Germline CDR1 is SGHNT and CDR2 is YYREEE (reference sequence). The length of the CDR3 is 17 residues. It was with 60 Vbeta and 13 Jbeta primers that the PCR ran. The method was immunoSEQ multiplex PCR; TCRdb's version includes in-frame clones alone and lacks a portion of them. The sample includes 90,000 to 150,000 clones, about 85% of them seen just once. The clonotype originates from a man over 45 in good health and CMV-seronegative. The sequencing input was PBMCs. The chain uses TRBV5-4 and TRBJ2-2, with 9 nucleotides matching TRBD2. The chain's CDR3 is CASSWGGAGGGTGELFF. The CDR3 bases are TGTGCCAGCAGCTGGGGCGGGGCGGGGGGGGGCACCGGGGAGCTGTTTTTT. The entire variable domain, with the rest obtained from reference TRBV5-4 and TRBJ2-2, is as follows: ETGVTQSPTHLIKTRGQQVTLRCSSQSGHNTVSWYQQALGQGPQFIFQYYREEENGRGNFPPRFSGLQFPNYSSELNVNALELDDSALYLCASSWGGAGGGTGELFFGEGSRLTVL.